The 10 T cell receptor beta chains presented below share a single source sample, sequenced in a study of identical twins. TCRdb reprocessed the 5' RACE reads with MiXCR, giving one entry per CDR3 protein. This table holds 1.5 million to 2 million distinct CDR3 sequences, about 32% found once. Sequences were obtained from cord blood. Source of these receptors: a newborn girl in good health.

This clonotype was seen more than once but under ten times. V gene TRBV29-1 combines with J gene TRBJ2-2, with D uncertain. CDR1 SQVTM and CDR2 ANQGSEA come from the germline V gene. The V end was cut by 4 bases, the J end by 2 bases, with 11 bases between. The CDR3 length is 14 residues. The CDR3 loop reads CSVGSRVNTGELFF. CDR3 nucleotide sequence: TGCAGCGTTGGGTCCCGGGTCAACACCGGGGAGCTGTTTTTT.

This clonotype came up a few times. This chain uses TRBV28 with TRBJ2-7; D unresolved. The V and J ends lost 2 bases and 1 base respectively, with 12 bases between them. CDR1 MDHEN and CDR2 SYDVKM come from the germline V gene. The CDR3 sequence is 15 residues long. The chain's CDR3 is CASSLGRLQSYEQYF. DNA of the CDR3: TGTGCCAGCAGTTTAGGCAGGCTTCAATCCTACGAGCAGTACTTC.

This rearrangement joins TRBV28 to TRBJ2-1, with TRBD1 identical over 10 bases. The V gene end was trimmed by 2 bases and the J gene end by 3 bases; junction bases not matched to a gene: 4. This CDR3 spans 16 amino acids. CDR1 is MDHEN and CDR2 is SYDVKM in the germline V gene. The CDR3 DNA sequence: TGTGCCAGCAGTTTACAGACAGGGGGCAACTACAATGAGCAGTTCTTC. Amino acids: CASSLQTGGNYNEQFF.

This clonotype was recorded many times. The CDR3 loop reads CASSSGNSPLHF. CDR3 sequence (DNA): TGTGCCAGCAGTTCCGGGAATTCACCCCTCCACTTT. V gene TRBV7-9 combines with J gene TRBJ1-6; no clear D. V was pared by 6 bases and J by 7 bases, with 7 bases between. Germline V CDR1 and CDR2: SEHNR, FQNEAQ (reference sequence). This CDR3 has 12 amino acids.

The J gene is TRBJ2-7, the V gene TRBV20-1; D remains ambiguous. CDR3 size: 13 residues. V was shortened by 3 bases and J by 3 bases, with 12 bases between the two germline ends. Germline assignment: CDR1 DFQATT and CDR2 SNEGSKA (reference sequence). CDR3 nucleotide sequence: TGCAGTGCTAGTGCCCTAGTTGTCTACGAGCAGTACTTC. This codes for CSASALVVYEQYF.

The chain has TRBV5-1 and TRBJ1-2; the match to TRBD1 covers 7 bases. CDR1 is SGHRS, CDR2 YFSETQ, per germline. V shed 0 bases, J shed 7 bases, and the junction held 6 bases outside the gene matches. This CDR3 has 14 residues. The DNA for the CDR3 is TGCGCCAGCAGCTTGGACAGGGGTGATGGTGGCTACACCTTC. It is translated as CASSLDRGDGGYTF.

V is TRBV5-1 and J is TRBJ2-7; 7 bases are shared with TRBD2. The CDR3 extends over 22 amino acids. The V gene's germline CDR1 is SGHRS and CDR2 YFSETQ. The V and J ends lost 2 bases and 0 bases, in that order; junction bases with no gene match: 26. The CDR3 coding sequence is TGCGCCAGCAGCTTTTTTCCCCCCATCCCGGGACTACCATCCAGAATCTCCTACGAGCAGTACTTC. It yields the protein CASSFFPPIPGLPSRISYEQYF.

The V call is TRBV28, the J call TRBJ2-3; 8 nucleotides match TRBD2. Germline V CDR1 and CDR2: MDHEN, SYDVKM. The CDR3 runs to 16 residues. Trimming took 5 bases from V and 2 from J; bases not matched to a gene: 9. The CDR3 DNA sequence: TGTGCCAGCAGTCCTTTCGGGAGGGGGGACACAGATACGCAGTATTTT. It encodes CASSPFGRGDTDTQYF.

V gene TRBV4-1 combines with J gene TRBJ1-1; D ambiguous. V was cut by 3 bases and J by 0 bases, with 8 bases left in between. Germline V gene data show CDR1 as MGHRA and CDR2 as YSYEKL. The CDR3 runs 14 residues. The CDR3 DNA follows: TGCGCCAGCAGCCACGAGGGAGTGAACACTGAAGCTTTCTTT. Its translation: CASSHEGVNTEAFF.

Notes on this clonotype: This may arise from a read error, as a much more abundant clone is one base away. V is TRBV29-1 and J is TRBJ1-2; D is possibly TRBD1 (5 bases). The CDR3 consists of 15 residues. Per germline, CDR1 SQVTM and CDR2 ANQGSEA. V was shortened by 5 bases and J by 2 bases, with 18 bases between the two germline ends. CDR3 loop: CSVLILDKSNYGYTF. Written as DNA, the CDR3 is TGCAGCGTTCTCATCTTGGACAAGTCGAACTATGGCTACACCTTC.